These T cell receptor beta chains were read from a single sample in a study of patients and donors after allogeneic stem cell transplantation. TCRdb analysed the RT-PCR reads with MiXCR anew, one entry per CDR3 protein. The sample consists of about 16,000 distinct CDR3 sequences, 25% to 30% of them appearing once. Sequences were obtained from blood, either unsorted or a sorted T cell fraction (not recorded which). Source of these receptors: a human donor who was either an allogeneic HSCT recipient or a stem cell or donor lymphocyte infusion donor (not recorded which). It is not recorded whose cells these are; they may come from a transplant donor. Both conserved end residues are part of each CDR3. The order of the fields is V gene, J gene, clone size, D gene, CDR3 DNA, CDR3 protein. D genes are given only for firm matches. A row's size may be missing; if present it is once, few, many or a size class.

v_gene: TRBV5-6; j_gene: TRBJ1-1; abundance: few; d_gene: .; CDR3nt: TGTGCCAGCAGCCGGAACCAGGGGCCTGGCATGAACACTGAAGCTTTCTTT; CDR3aa: CASSRNQGPGMNTEAFF
v_gene: TRBV28; j_gene: TRBJ1-4; abundance: few; d_gene: .; CDR3nt: TGTGCCAGCAGTTTATACGGGCCTAATGAAAAACTGTTTTTT; CDR3aa: CASSLYGPNEKLFF
v_gene: TRBV12-3/TRBV12-4; j_gene: TRBJ1-2; abundance: medium-sized; d_gene: .; CDR3nt: TGTGCCAGCAGTTTGGGGGGAACCGGCTATGGCTACACCTTC; CDR3aa: CASSLGGTGYGYTF
v_gene: TRBV4-3; j_gene: TRBJ1-4; abundance: few; d_gene: .; CDR3nt: TGCGCCAGCAGCCAAGATACCGGCGGACCGCCTAATGAAAAACTGTTTTTT; CDR3aa: CASSQDTGGPPNEKLFF
v_gene: TRBV20-1; j_gene: TRBJ2-7; abundance: once; d_gene: TRBD1; CDR3nt: TGCAGTGCTGTCCGCCCGACAGGGCCCAAGGAGCAGTACTTC; CDR3aa: CSAVRPTGPKEQYF
v_gene: TRBV5-6; j_gene: TRBJ1-1; abundance: .; d_gene: .; CDR3nt: TGTGCCAGCAGCTTGGAGACGGGGAACACTGAAGCTTTCTTT; CDR3aa: CASSLETGNTEAFF
v_gene: TRBV25-1; j_gene: TRBJ1-1; abundance: .; d_gene: .; CDR3nt: TGTGCCAGCAGCCTACAGGGTCTAGGGACTGAAGCTTTCTTT; CDR3aa: CASSLQGLGTEAFF
v_gene: TRBV6-4; j_gene: TRBJ1-1; abundance: .; d_gene: .; CDR3nt: TGTGCCAGCAGTGACATCTCCGCGAGGCCGGCAGTTACACTCACTGAAGCTTTCTTT; CDR3aa: CASSDISARPAVTLTEAFF
v_gene: TRBV5-1; j_gene: TRBJ2-5; abundance: .; d_gene: .; CDR3nt: TGCGCCAGCAGAGGAGCCCGGCTCGGGTCGGCCCAGTACTTC; CDR3aa: CASRGARLGSAQYF
v_gene: TRBV12-3/TRBV12-4; j_gene: TRBJ1-5; abundance: .; d_gene: .; CDR3nt: TGTGCCAGCAGTCTTCTAGGTCAGCCCCAGCATTTT; CDR3aa: CASSLLGQPQHF
v_gene: TRBV10-1; j_gene: TRBJ1-5; abundance: .; d_gene: TRBD1; CDR3nt: TGCGCCAGCCACAGGGGGCCCCCTTTGAATCAGCCCCAGCATTTT; CDR3aa: CASHRGPPLNQPQHF
v_gene: TRBV7-9; j_gene: TRBJ1-5; abundance: many; d_gene: .; CDR3nt: TGTGCCAGCAGCTTAGGCTGGGGGGATCAGCCCCAGCATTTT; CDR3aa: CASSLGWGDQPQHF
v_gene: TRBV5-1; j_gene: TRBJ2-3; abundance: .; d_gene: TRBD1; CDR3nt: TGCGCCAGCAGCTCTGGACAGGGGGCTGCAGATACGCAGTATTTT; CDR3aa: CASSSGQGAADTQYF
v_gene: TRBV29-1; j_gene: TRBJ2-5; abundance: few; d_gene: .; CDR3nt: TGCAGCGTTGATGGGGGCTTTGAGACCCAGTACTTC; CDR3aa: CSVDGGFETQYF
v_gene: TRBV7-6; j_gene: TRBJ1-1; abundance: .; d_gene: .; CDR3nt: TGTGCCAGCAGCTTCGTAGGGACTGAAGCTTTCTTT; CDR3aa: CASSFVGTEAFF
v_gene: TRBV7-8; j_gene: TRBJ1-5; abundance: once; d_gene: .; CDR3nt: TGTGCCAGCAGCTTAGGGGCGGGTACACCGCCCCAGCATTTT; CDR3aa: CASSLGAGTPPQHF
v_gene: TRBV5-1; j_gene: TRBJ1-4; abundance: many; d_gene: TRBD1; CDR3nt: TGCGCCAGCTACAGGGGGGTCCCGGGGTCAACTAATGAAAAACTGTTTTTT; CDR3aa: CASYRGVPGSTNEKLFF
v_gene: TRBV5-1; j_gene: TRBJ1-6; abundance: few; d_gene: .; CDR3nt: TGCGCCAGCAGCGGTCAGGGGATCGGCGATTCACCCCTCCACTTT; CDR3aa: CASSGQGIGDSPLHF
v_gene: TRBV2; j_gene: TRBJ1-3; abundance: .; d_gene: .; CDR3nt: TGTGCCAGCAGCCCGTTCAGGGGAAACACCATATATTTT; CDR3aa: CASSPFRGNTIYF
v_gene: TRBV7-9; j_gene: TRBJ1-1; abundance: .; d_gene: .; CDR3nt: TGTGCCAGCAGCCTCTATGGAACAGGGAGCACTGAAGCTTTCTTT; CDR3aa: CASSLYGTGSTEAFF
v_gene: TRBV20-1; j_gene: TRBJ1-5; abundance: few; d_gene: TRBD1; CDR3nt: TGCAGTGCTAGACGGAGGACAGGCCGGGGGCCCCAGCATTTT; CDR3aa: CSARRRTGRGPQHF
v_gene: TRBV4-1; j_gene: TRBJ2-7; abundance: few; d_gene: .; CDR3nt: TGCGCCAGCAGCCAAGACCCCAGGGGGAGGGAGCAGTACTTC; CDR3aa: CASSQDPRGREQYF
v_gene: TRBV29-1; j_gene: TRBJ1-4; abundance: many; d_gene: TRBD1; CDR3nt: TGCAGCGTTGCGGGACAGGGATCCTTAGTTTTT; CDR3aa: CSVAGQGSLVF
v_gene: TRBV29-1; j_gene: TRBJ2-4; abundance: .; d_gene: .; CDR3nt: TGCAGCGGTAGGGGCGGAAACATTCAGTACTTC; CDR3aa: CSGRGGNIQYF
v_gene: TRBV2; j_gene: TRBJ1-5; abundance: few; d_gene: TRBD1; CDR3nt: TGTGCCAGCAGGGCGGACAGGGACGGGTCGGATCAGCCCCAGCATTTT; CDR3aa: CASRADRDGSDQPQHF
v_gene: TRBV19; j_gene: TRBJ1-4; abundance: .; d_gene: .; CDR3nt: TGTGCCAGTAGTATCACCCGACTGAATGAAAAACTGTTTTTT; CDR3aa: CASSITRLNEKLFF
v_gene: TRBV4-3; j_gene: TRBJ1-1; abundance: few; d_gene: .; CDR3nt: TGCGCCAGCAGCCAAGTCAAGAACACTGAAGCTTTCTTT; CDR3aa: CASSQVKNTEAFF
v_gene: TRBV20-1; j_gene: TRBJ2-1; abundance: .; d_gene: .; CDR3nt: TGCAGTGCTGCCAACAATGAGCAGTTCTTC; CDR3aa: CSAANNEQFF
v_gene: TRBV9; j_gene: TRBJ1-3; abundance: .; d_gene: TRBD1; CDR3nt: TGTGCCAGCAGCGCGGGACAGGCTGGAAACACCATATATTTT; CDR3aa: CASSAGQAGNTIYF
v_gene: TRBV7-2; j_gene: TRBJ1-1; abundance: medium-sized; d_gene: TRBD1; CDR3nt: TGTGCCAGCAGCTCCAGGACAGGGAGGACTGAAGCTTTCTTT; CDR3aa: CASSSRTGRTEAFF
v_gene: TRBV20-1; j_gene: TRBJ1-5; abundance: .; d_gene: TRBD1; CDR3nt: TGCAGTGCTCTCAGGGGGGACAGAAGCAATCAGCCCCAGCATTTT; CDR3aa: CSALRGDRSNQPQHF
v_gene: TRBV28; j_gene: TRBJ2-7; abundance: .; d_gene: .; CDR3nt: TGTGCCAGCACCCCGACAGGCTACGAGCAGTACTTC; CDR3aa: CASTPTGYEQYF
v_gene: TRBV27; j_gene: TRBJ1-2; abundance: .; d_gene: TRBD1; CDR3nt: TGTGCCAGCAGTAGGGACAGATACTTTGGGTATGGCTACACCTTC; CDR3aa: CASSRDRYFGYGYTF
v_gene: TRBV12-3/TRBV12-4; j_gene: TRBJ1-2; abundance: .; d_gene: TRBD1; CDR3nt: TGTGCCAGCAGTTTTCGGCACTTTACGGGACAGGGTGGCTATGGCTACACCTTC; CDR3aa: CASSFRHFTGQGGYGYTF
v_gene: TRBV4-3; j_gene: TRBJ1-4; abundance: .; d_gene: .; CDR3nt: TGCGCCAGCAGCCGTCGGACAGTTCCCTATGAAAAACTGTTTTTT; CDR3aa: CASSRRTVPYEKLFF
v_gene: TRBV20-1; j_gene: TRBJ2-3; abundance: few; d_gene: TRBD2; CDR3nt: TGCAGTGCCTCCTGGAGGGGAAGGCGGGAGGATACGCAGTATTTT; CDR3aa: CSASWRGRREDTQYF
v_gene: TRBV28; j_gene: TRBJ2-3; abundance: .; d_gene: TRBD2; CDR3nt: TGTGCCAGCAGTTTATTTCTAGCGGGGGGTACAGATACGCAGTATTTT; CDR3aa: CASSLFLAGGTDTQYF
v_gene: TRBV28; j_gene: TRBJ1-2; abundance: .; d_gene: TRBD1; CDR3nt: TGTGCCACCCCCCGGGACAGCGATAACTATGGCTACACCTTC; CDR3aa: CATPRDSDNYGYTF
v_gene: TRBV29-1; j_gene: TRBJ1-1; abundance: .; d_gene: .; CDR3nt: TGCAGCGTTGAATGGGGGGTCAGAGAAGCTTTCTTT; CDR3aa: CSVEWGVREAFF
v_gene: TRBV6-2/TRBV6-3; j_gene: TRBJ1-3; abundance: few; d_gene: TRBD1; CDR3nt: TGTGCCAGCAGTGCCTCAGGACAGGTCACCATATATTTT; CDR3aa: CASSASGQVTIYF